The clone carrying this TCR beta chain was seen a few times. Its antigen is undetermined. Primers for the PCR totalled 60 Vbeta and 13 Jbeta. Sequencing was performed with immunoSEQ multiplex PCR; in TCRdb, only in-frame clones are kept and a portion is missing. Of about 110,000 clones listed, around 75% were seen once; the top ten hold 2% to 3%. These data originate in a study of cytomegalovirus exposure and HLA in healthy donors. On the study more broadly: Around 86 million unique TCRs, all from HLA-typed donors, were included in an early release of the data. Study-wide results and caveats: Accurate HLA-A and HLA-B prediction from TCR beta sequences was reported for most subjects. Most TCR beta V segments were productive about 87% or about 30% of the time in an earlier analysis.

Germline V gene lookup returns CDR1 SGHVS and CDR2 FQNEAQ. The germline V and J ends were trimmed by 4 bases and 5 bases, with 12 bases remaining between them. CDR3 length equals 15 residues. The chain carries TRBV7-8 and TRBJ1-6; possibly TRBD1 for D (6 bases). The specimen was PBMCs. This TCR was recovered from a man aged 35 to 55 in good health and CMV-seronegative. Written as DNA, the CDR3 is TGTGCCAGCAGCTCCCAGGGGAAGAATAATTCACCCCTCCACTTT. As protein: CASSSQGKNNSPLHF.